Each of the 3 T cell receptor beta chains below was sequenced from the same sample in a study of response to subunit inactivated influenza vaccine. TCRdb re-called the RT-PCR reads through MiXCR, storing one row per CDR3 protein. The sample has fewer than 700,000 distinct CDR3 sequences; under 15% are singletons. Here the sequenced sample was PBMCs from blood, taken roughly 45 days after vaccination. The receptor set was obtained from a man aged 45-60 years who received an inactivated influenza vaccine.

The chain has TRBV29-1 and TRBJ2-1; TRBD2 might be the D (7 bases). The CDR3 extends over 14 amino acids. The ends were cut back, 6 bases at V and 1 base at J, with 13 bases in the middle. Germline V gene lookup returns CDR1 SQVTM and CDR2 ANQGSEA. The CDR3, as DNA: TGCAGCGTGGGAGGGACACCATCCTACAATGAGCAGTTCTTC. This codes for CSVGGTPSYNEQFF.

The chain couples TRBV12-3 or TRBV12-4 to TRBJ1-4; perhaps TRBD1 as D (5 bases). The V end was cut by 8 bases, the J end by 7 bases, with 14 bases between. The CDR3 runs 13 residues. The CDR3 coding sequence is TGTGCCAGCTCGGCCAGGGAAACTGAAAAACTGTTTTTT. It translates to CASSARETEKLFF.

The V gene is TRBV5-5, the J gene TRBJ2-1; 7 bases agree with TRBD2. The germline CDR1 and CDR2 sequences are SGHKS and YYEKEE (reference sequence). The trim removed 4 bases at V and 3 bases at J, leaving 10 bases unmatched. The CDR3 contains 16 residues. CDR3 DNA sequence: TGTGCCAGCAGCCCCGGAGGCAGCGGGGACTACAATGAGCAGTTCTTC. Its translation is CASSPGGSGDYNEQFF.